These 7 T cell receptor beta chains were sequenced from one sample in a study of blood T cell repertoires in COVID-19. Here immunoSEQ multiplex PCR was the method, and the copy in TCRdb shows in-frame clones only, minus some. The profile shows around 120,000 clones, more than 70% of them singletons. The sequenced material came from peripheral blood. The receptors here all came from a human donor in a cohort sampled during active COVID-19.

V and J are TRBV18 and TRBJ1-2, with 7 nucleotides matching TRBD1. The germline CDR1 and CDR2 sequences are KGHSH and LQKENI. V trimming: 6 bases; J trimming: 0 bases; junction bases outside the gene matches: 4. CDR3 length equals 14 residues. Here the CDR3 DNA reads TGTGCCAGCTCGCAGGGGGAGGCTAACTATGGCTACACCTTC. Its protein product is CASSQGEANYGYTF. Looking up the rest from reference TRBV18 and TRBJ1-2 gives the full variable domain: NAGVMQNPRHLVRRRGQEARLRCSPMKGHSHVYWYRQLPEEGLKFMVYLQKENIIDESGMPKERFSAEFPKEGPSILRIQQVVRGDSAAYFCASSQGEANYGYTFGSGTRLTVV.

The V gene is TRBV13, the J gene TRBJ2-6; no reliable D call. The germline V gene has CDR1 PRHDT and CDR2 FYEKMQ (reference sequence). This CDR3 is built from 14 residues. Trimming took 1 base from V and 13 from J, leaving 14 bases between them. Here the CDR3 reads CASSLVRLGQVLTF. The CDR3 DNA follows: TGTGCCAGCAGCTTAGTGAGATTGGGCCAGGTCCTGACTTTC.

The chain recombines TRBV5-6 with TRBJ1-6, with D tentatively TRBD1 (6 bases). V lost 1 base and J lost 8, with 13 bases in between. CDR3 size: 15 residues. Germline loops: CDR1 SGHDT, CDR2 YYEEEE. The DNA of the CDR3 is TGTGCCAGCAGCTTGTGGACAGACACATATTCACCCCTCCACTTT. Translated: CASSLWTDTYSPLHF.

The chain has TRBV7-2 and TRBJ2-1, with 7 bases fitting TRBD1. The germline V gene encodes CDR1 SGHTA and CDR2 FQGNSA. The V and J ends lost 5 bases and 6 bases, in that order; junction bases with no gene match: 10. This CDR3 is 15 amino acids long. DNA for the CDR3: TGTGCCAGCAGCCTAACCGGGACAGATTTCAATGAGCAGTTCTTC. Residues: CASSLTGTDFNEQFF. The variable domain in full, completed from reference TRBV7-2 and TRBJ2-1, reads GAGVSQSPSNKVTEKGKDVELRCDPISGHTALYWYRQSLGQGLEFLIYFQGNSAPDKSGLPSDRFSAERTGGSVSTLTIQRTQQEDSAVYLCASSLTGTDFNEQFFGPGTRLTVL.

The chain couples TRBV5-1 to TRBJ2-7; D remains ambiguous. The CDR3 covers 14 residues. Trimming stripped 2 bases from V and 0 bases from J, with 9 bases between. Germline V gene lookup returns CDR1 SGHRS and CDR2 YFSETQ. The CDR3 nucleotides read TGCGCCAGCAGCTTAGGCACTACCTCCTACGAGCAGTACTTC. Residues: CASSLGTTSYEQYF.

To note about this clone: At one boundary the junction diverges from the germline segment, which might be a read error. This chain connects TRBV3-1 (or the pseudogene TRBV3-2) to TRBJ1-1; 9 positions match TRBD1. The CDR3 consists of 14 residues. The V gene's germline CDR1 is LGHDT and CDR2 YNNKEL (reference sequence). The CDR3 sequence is CASSRQGVNSEAFF. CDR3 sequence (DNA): TGTGCCAGCAGCAGACAGGGGGTGAACTCTGAAGCTTTCTTT.

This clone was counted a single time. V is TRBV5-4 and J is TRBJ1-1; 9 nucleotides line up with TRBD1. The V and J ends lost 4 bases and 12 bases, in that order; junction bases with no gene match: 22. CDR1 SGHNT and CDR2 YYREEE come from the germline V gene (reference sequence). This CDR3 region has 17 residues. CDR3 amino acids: CASSPGQGPEAFSVPFF. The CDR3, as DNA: TGTGCCAGCAGCCCGGGACAGGGCCCCGAAGCGTTCTCAGTTCCTTTCTTT.